This record looks at one T cell receptor (beta chain) sequence and its context. Measured with immunoSEQ multiplex PCR; TCRdb has only the in-frame clones, and not every one. The repertoire includes about 110,000 clones, around nine tenths of them detected once, and about 2.6% sits in the top ten. The CDR3 has 14 residues. The germline V gene encodes CDR1 SGHDT and CDR2 YYEEEE. Trimming at V came to 3 bases and at J to 4 bases, leaving 6 bases not matched to a gene. This specimen belongs to a study of T cell responses to AZD1222 COVID-19 vaccine. The chain couples TRBV5-6 to TRBJ1-1; the match to TRBD1 covers 7 bases. The receptor's source is an adult who received the AZD1222 COVID-19 vaccine. This specimen was peripheral blood, taken 28 days after the second AZD1222 dose. Here the CDR3 DNA reads TGTGCCAGCAGCTGGGGAGGGGGCGGCACTGAAGCTTTCTTT. It specifies CASSWGGGGTEAFF.